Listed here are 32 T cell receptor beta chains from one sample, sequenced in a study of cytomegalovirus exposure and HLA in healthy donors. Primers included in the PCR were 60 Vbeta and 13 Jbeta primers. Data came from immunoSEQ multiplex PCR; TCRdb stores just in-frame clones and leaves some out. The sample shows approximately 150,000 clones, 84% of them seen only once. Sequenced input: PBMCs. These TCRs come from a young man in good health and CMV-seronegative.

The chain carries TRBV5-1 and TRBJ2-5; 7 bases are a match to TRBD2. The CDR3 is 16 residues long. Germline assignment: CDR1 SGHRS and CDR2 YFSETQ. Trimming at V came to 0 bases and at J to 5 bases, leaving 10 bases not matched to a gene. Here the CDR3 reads CASSLAEAGTKETQYF. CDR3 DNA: TGCGCCAGCAGCTTGGCAGAGGCAGGGACTAAGGAGACCCAGTACTTC.

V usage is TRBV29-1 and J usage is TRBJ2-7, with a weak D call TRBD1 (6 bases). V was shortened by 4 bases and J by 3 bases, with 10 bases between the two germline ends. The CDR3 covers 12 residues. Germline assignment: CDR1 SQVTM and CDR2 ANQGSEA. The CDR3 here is CSVAGTNYEQYF. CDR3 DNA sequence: TGCAGCGTTGCCGGGACAAACTACGAGCAGTACTTC.

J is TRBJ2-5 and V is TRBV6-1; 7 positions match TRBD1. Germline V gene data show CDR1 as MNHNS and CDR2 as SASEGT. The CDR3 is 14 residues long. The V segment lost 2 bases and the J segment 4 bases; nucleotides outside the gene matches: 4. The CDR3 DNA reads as TGTGCCAGCAGTGAATCGGCAGGGGGAGAGACCCAGTACTTC. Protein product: CASSESAGGETQYF.

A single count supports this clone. The CDR3 loop reads CASSTRGAKNIQYF. CDR3 nucleotide sequence: TGTGCCAGCAGCACGCGGGGGGCCAAAAACATTCAGTACTTC. The chain uses TRBV7-2 and TRBJ2-4; 7 bases line up with TRBD2. The V segment lost 5 bases and the J segment 1 base; nucleotides outside the gene matches: 2. Looked up from germline, CDR1 is SGHTA and CDR2 is FQGNSA. The CDR3 covers 14 residues.

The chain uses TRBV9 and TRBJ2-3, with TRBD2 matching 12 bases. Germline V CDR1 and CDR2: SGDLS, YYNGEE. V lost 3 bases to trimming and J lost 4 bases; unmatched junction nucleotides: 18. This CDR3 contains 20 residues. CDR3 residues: CASSASRTSGKVEKADTQYF. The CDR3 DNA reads TGTGCCAGCAGCGCCAGCCGGACTAGCGGGAAAGTAGAGAAGGCAGATACGCAGTATTTT.

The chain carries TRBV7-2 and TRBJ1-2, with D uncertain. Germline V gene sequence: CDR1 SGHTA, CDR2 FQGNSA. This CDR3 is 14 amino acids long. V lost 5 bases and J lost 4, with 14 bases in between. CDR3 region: CASSPRGALYGYTF. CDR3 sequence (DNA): TGTGCCAGCAGCCCGAGAGGTGCTCTCTATGGCTACACCTTC.

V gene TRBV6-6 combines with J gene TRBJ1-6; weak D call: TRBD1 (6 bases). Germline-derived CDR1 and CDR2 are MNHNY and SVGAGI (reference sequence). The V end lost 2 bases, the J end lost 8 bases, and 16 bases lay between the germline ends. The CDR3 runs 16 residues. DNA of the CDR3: TGTGCCAGCAGTTACCCCCCGGGACAAGGACATTCACCCCTCCACTTT. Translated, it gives CASSYPPGQGHSPLHF.

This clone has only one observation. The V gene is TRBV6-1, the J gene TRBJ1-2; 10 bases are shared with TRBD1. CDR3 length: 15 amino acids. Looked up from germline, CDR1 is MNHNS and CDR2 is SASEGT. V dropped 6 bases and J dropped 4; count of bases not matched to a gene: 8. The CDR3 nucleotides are TGTGCCAGCAGCCTGACAGGGGGCGAAGGCTATGGCTACACCTTC. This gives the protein CASSLTGGEGYGYTF.

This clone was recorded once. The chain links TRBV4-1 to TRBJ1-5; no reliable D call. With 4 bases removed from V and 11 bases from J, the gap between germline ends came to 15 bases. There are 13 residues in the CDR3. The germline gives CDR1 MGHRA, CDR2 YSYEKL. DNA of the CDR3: TGCGCCAGCAGCCCAGGCCAGACATGGGCCCAGCATTTT. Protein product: CASSPGQTWAQHF.

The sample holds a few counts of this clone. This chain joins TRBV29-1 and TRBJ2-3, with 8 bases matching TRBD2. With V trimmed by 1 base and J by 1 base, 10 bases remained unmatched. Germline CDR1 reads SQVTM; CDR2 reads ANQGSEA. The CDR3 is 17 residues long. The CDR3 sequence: CSVEGPSSREGTDTQYF. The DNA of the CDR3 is TGCAGCGTTGAAGGGCCGTCTTCGCGGGAGGGCACAGATACGCAGTATTTT.

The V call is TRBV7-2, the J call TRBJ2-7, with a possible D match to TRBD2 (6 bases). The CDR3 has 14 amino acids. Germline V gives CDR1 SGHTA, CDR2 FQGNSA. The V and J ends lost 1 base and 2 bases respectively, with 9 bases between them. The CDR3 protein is CASSLDGGTYEQYF. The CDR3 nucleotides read TGTGCCAGCAGCTTAGACGGCGGGACCTACGAGCAGTACTTC.

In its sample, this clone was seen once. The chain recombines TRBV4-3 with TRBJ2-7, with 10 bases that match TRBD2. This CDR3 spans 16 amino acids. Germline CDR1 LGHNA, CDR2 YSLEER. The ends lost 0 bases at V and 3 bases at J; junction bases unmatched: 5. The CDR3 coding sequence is TGCGCCAGCAGCCAAGATCCGACTAGCGGGTACTACGAGCAGTACTTC. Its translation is CASSQDPTSGYYEQYF.

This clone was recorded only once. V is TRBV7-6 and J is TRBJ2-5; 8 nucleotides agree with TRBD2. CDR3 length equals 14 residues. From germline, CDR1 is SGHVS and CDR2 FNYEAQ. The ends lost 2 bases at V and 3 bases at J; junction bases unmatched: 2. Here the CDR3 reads CASSLSGGEETQYF. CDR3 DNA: TGTGCCAGCAGCTTATCCGGGGGGGAAGAGACCCAGTACTTC.

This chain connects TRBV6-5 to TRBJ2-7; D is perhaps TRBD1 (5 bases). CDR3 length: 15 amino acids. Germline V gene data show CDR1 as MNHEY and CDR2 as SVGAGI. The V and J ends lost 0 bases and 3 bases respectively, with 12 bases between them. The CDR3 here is CASSYSGQWGYEQYF. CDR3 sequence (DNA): TGTGCCAGCAGTTACTCTGGACAATGGGGCTACGAGCAGTACTTC.

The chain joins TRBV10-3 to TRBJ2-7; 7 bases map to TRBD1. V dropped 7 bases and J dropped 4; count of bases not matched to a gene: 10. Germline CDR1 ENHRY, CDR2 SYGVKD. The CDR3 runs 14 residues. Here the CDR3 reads CAITAGTDIYEQYF. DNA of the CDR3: TGTGCCATCACGGCCGGGACAGACATTTACGAGCAGTACTTC.

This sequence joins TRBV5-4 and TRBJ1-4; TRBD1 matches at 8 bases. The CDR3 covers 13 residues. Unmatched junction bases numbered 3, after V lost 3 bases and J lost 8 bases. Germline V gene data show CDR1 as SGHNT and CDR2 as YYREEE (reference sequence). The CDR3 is CASSSTGGEKLFF. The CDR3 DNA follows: TGTGCCAGCAGCTCCACAGGGGGAGAAAAACTGTTTTTT.

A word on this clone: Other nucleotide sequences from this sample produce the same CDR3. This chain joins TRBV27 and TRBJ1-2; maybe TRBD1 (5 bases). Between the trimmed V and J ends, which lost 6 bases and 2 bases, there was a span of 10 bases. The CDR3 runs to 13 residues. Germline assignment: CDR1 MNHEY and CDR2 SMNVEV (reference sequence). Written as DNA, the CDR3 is TGTGCCAGCAGCCTACAGGCGAACTATGGCTACACCTTC. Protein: CASSLQANYGYTF.

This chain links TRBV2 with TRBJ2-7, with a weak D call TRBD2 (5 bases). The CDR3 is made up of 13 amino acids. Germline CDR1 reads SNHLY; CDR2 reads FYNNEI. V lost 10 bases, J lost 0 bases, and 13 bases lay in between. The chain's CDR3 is CAIEVGSSYEQYF. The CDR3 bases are TGTGCCATCGAAGTGGGGAGCTCCTACGAGCAGTACTTC.

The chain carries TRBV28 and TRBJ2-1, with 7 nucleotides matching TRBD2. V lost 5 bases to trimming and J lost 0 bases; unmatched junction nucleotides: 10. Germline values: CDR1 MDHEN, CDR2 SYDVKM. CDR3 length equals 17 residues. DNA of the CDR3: TGTGCCAGCAGTATCGGGAGCGGGGCAAGCTCCTACAATGAGCAGTTCTTC. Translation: CASSIGSGASSYNEQFF.

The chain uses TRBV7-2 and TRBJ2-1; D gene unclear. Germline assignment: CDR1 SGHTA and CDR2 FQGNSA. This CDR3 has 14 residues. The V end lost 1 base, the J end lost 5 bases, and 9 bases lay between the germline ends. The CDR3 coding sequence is TGTGCCAGCAGCTTAGGCGTACTCCACAATGAGCAGTTCTTC. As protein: CASSLGVLHNEQFF.

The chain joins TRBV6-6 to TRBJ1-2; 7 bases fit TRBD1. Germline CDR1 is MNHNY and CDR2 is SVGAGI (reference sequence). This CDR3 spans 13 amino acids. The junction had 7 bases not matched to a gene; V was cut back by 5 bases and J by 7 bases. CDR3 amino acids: CASSPDRRRGYTF. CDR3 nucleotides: TGTGCCAGCAGTCCGGACAGGCGGCGTGGCTACACCTTC.

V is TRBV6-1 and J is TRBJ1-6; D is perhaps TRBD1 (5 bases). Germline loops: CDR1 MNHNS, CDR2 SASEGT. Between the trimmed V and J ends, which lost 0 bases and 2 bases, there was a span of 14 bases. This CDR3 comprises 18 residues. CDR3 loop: CASSEAAGQVAYNSPLHF. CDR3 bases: TGTGCCAGCAGTGAAGCAGCGGGGCAGGTTGCCTATAATTCACCCCTCCACTTT.

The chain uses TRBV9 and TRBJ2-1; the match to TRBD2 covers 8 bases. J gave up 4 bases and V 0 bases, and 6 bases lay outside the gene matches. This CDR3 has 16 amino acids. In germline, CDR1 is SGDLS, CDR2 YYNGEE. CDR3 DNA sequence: TGTGCCAGCAGCGTAGGGGCTAGCGGGCCGTACAATGAGCAGTTCTTC. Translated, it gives CASSVGASGPYNEQFF. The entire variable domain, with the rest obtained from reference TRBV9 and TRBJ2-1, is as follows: DSGVTQTPKHLITATGQRVTLRCSPRSGDLSVYWYQQSLDQGLQFLIQYYNGEERAKGNILERFSAQQFPDLHSELNLSSLELGDSALYFCASSVGASGPYNEQFFGPGTRLTVL.

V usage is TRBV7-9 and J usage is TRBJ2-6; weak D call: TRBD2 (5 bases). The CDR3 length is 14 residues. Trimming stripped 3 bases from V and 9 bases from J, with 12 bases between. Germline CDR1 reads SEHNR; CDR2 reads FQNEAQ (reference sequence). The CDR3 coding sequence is TGTGCCAGCAGCTTTGCGCTCCGGGGCAACGTCCTGACTTTC. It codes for CASSFALRGNVLTF.

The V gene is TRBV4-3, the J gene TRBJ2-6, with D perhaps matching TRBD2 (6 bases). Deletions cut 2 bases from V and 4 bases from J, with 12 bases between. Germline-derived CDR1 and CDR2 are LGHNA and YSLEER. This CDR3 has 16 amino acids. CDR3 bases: TGCGCCAGCAGCCAAAGTAGCGGTTCCGGGGCCAACGTCCTGACTTTC. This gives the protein CASSQSSGSGANVLTF.

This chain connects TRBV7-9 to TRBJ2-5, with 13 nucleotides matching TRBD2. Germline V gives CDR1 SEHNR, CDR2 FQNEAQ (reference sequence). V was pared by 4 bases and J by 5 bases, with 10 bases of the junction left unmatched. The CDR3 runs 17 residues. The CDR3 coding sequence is TGTGCCAGCAGCTCGGACAAACTAGCGGGGGGGTGGGAGACCCAGTACTTC. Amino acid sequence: CASSSDKLAGGWETQYF.

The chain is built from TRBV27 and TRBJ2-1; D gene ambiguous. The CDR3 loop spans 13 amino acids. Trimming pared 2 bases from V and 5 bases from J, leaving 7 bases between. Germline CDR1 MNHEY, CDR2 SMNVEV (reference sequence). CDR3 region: CASSLRVHNEQFF. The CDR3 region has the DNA TGTGCCAGCAGTTTACGGGTCCACAATGAGCAGTTCTTC.

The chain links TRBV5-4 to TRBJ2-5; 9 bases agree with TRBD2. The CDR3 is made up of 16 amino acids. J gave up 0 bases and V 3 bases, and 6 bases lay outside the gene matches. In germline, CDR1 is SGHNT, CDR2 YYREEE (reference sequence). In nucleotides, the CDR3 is TGTGCCAGCAGCTCGGGGGGACTAGCCGACCAAGAGACCCAGTACTTC. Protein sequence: CASSSGGLADQETQYF. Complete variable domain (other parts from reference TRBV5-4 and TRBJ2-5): ETGVTQSPTHLIKTRGQQVTLRCSSQSGHNTVSWYQQALGQGPQFIFQYYREEENGRGNFPPRFSGLQFPNYSSELNVNALELDDSALYLCASSSGGLADQETQYFGPGTRLLVL.

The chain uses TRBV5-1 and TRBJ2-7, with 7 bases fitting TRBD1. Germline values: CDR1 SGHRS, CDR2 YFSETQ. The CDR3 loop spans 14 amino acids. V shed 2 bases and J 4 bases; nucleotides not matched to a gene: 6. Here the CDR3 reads CASSFRGGKYEQYF. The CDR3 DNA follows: TGCGCCAGCAGCTTTAGAGGGGGCAAGTACGAGCAGTACTTC.

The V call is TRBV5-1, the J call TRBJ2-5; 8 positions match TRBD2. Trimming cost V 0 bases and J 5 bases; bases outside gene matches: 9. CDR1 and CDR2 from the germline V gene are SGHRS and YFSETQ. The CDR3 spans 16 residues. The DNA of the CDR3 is TGCGCCAGCAGCTTGGCCGGGGGGGCTATTTGGGAGACCCAGTACTTC. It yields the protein CASSLAGGAIWETQYF.

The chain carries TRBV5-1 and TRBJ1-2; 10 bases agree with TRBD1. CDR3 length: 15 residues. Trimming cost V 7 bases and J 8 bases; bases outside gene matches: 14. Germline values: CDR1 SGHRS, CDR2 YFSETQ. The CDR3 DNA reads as TGCGCCAGCGCCCCGGGAGGGACAGGGGATCCGGGCTACACCTTC. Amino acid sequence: CASAPGGTGDPGYTF.

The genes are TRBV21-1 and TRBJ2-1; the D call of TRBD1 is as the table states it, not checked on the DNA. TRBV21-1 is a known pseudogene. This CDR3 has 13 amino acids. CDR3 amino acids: CARRQGGKERQFF. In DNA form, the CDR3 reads TGTGCCAGACGACAGGGTGGAAAAGAAAGGCAGTTCTTC.